A selection of T cell receptor beta chains follows, all from one sample in a study of T cells in Graves' hyperthyroidism and ophthalmopathy. A single record per CDR3 protein comes from TCRdb applying MiXCR to the multiplex PCR reads. Of approximately 360,000 distinct CDR3 sequences listed, around 25% are singletons. The sequencing input was blood. These receptors came from a man aged 45-60 years with Graves' hyperthyroidism. Both conserved end residues are part of each CDR3. Each record gives: J gene, V gene, clone size, D gene, CDR3 length, CDR3 protein, CDR3 DNA. D genes are given only for firm matches. Size values are once, few and many counts, or a class for expanded clones, and some rows have none.

TRBJ1-5 | TRBV6-9 | NA | NA | 10 | CASSHQPQHF | TGTGCCAGCAGTCATCAGCCCCAGCATTTT
TRBJ2-5 | TRBV11-3 | many | NA | 12 | CASSRDGGTQYF | TGTGCCAGCAGCCGAGACGGGGGGACCCAGTACTTC
TRBJ1-4 | TRBV7-8 | NA | NA | 15 | CASSPRGGPNEKLFF | TGTGCCAGCAGCCCACGGGGGGGCCCTAATGAAAAACTGTTTTTT
TRBJ2-7 | TRBV7-9 | NA | NA | 14 | CASSLERRDFEQYF | TGTGCCAGCAGCTTAGAGAGGCGGGATTTTGAGCAGTACTTC
TRBJ2-7 | TRBV30 | few | NA | 14 | CAWRRPGVGYEQYF | TGTGCCTGGAGAAGACCAGGGGTCGGCTACGAGCAGTACTTC
TRBJ2-3 | TRBV29-1 | few | NA | 10 | CSLQGDTQYF | TGCAGCCTTCAGGGAGATACGCAGTATTTT
TRBJ2-7 | TRBV6-2/TRBV6-3 | many | TRBD2 | 14 | CASSRLAGDYEQYF | TGTGCCAGCAGTAGATTAGCGGGAGACTACGAGCAGTACTTC
TRBJ2-4 | TRBV5-5 | NA | TRBD1 | 15 | CASSLTGQGFNIQYF | TGTGCCAGCAGCTTAACGGGACAGGGGTTCAACATTCAGTACTTC
TRBJ2-5 | TRBV27 | NA | NA | 14 | CASSPLSRQETQYF | TGTGCCAGCAGTCCCTTAAGCCGGCAAGAGACCCAGTACTTC
TRBJ1-2 | TRBV19 | NA | NA | 11 | CASSRNYGYTF | TGTGCCAGTAGTCGTAACTATGGCTACACCTTC
TRBJ1-2 | TRBV10-1 | NA | NA | 13 | CASPTTSNYGYTF | TGCGCCAGCCCGACCACAAGTAACTATGGCTACACCTTC
TRBJ2-3 | TRBV2 | few | NA | 12 | CASSEARNTQYF | TGTGCCAGCAGTGAAGCCAGAAATACGCAGTATTTT
TRBJ2-1 | TRBV11-3 | NA | TRBD2 | 18 | CASSFRQGSSGSANEQFF | TGTGCCAGCAGCTTTCGGCAGGGATCTAGCGGGAGTGCGAATGAGCAGTTCTTC
TRBJ1-1 | TRBV3-1 | NA | NA | 13 | CASRTEGFGQAFF | TGTGCCAGCAGAACCGAAGGGTTCGGCCAAGCTTTCTTT
TRBJ1-5 | TRBV6-1 | NA | NA | 18 | CASSEAAPGTNSNQPQHF | TGTGCCAGCAGTGAAGCGGCTCCCGGGACAAATAGCAATCAGCCCCAGCATTTT
TRBJ2-1 | TRBV28 | many | NA | 13 | CASSPSILNEQFF | TGTGCCAGCAGTCCGTCGATCTTAAATGAGCAGTTCTTC
TRBJ2-3 | TRBV27 | many | TRBD2 | 16 | CASRGLAGVGGDTQYF | TGTGCCAGCAGAGGGCTAGCGGGAGTAGGCGGAGATACGCAGTATTTT
TRBJ2-7 | TRBV5-6 | NA | NA | 12 | CASSLAQLEQYF | TGTGCCAGCAGCTTGGCACAGCTCGAGCAGTACTTC
TRBJ2-7 | TRBV12-5 | many | NA | 12 | CASGLWRYEQYF | TGTGCTAGTGGTTTGTGGCGCTACGAGCAGTACTTC
TRBJ1-5 | TRBV6-1 | NA | NA | 15 | CASSEARGANQPQHF | TGTGCCAGCAGTGAAGCGAGGGGGGCCAATCAGCCCCAGCATTTT
TRBJ2-1 | TRBV24-1 | few | NA | 16 | CATSVPGGAGYNEQFF | TGTGCCACCAGTGTCCCTGGGGGGGCTGGATACAATGAGCAGTTCTTC
TRBJ1-1 | TRBV28 | NA | TRBD1 | 14 | CASVTGTGNTEAFF | TGTGCCAGCGTAACCGGGACAGGGAACACTGAAGCTTTCTTT
TRBJ2-1 | TRBV29-1 | few | TRBD2 | 15 | CSVNKGLAEGNEQFF | TGCAGCGTAAATAAAGGACTAGCGGAAGGCAATGAGCAGTTCTTC
TRBJ1-1 | TRBV28 | many | TRBD1 | 16 | CASSPRPGGGGTEAFF | TGTGCCAGCAGCCCTCGTCCAGGGGGGGGAGGCACTGAAGCTTTCTTT
TRBJ2-1 | TRBV28 | many | TRBD2 | 17 | CASSPGRLAGGGNEQFF | TGTGCCAGCAGCCCGGGGAGGTTAGCGGGAGGGGGCAATGAGCAGTTCTTC
TRBJ2-7 | TRBV11-3 | NA | NA | 16 | CASSLDGGTVSSEQYF | TGTGCCAGCAGCTTAGATGGGGGAACTGTCTCATCCGAGCAGTACTTC
TRBJ1-3 | TRBV6-1 | few | NA | 15 | CASSAGLASGNTIYF | TGTGCCAGCAGTGCGGGGCTCGCCTCTGGAAACACCATATATTTT
TRBJ2-3 | TRBV20-1 | few | TRBD2 | 15 | CSASPGRGSTDTQYF | TGCAGTGCTAGCCCTGGGCGGGGGAGCACAGATACGCAGTATTTT
TRBJ2-1 | TRBV27 | NA | TRBD1 | 15 | CASSPGGTGVNEQFF | TGTGCCAGCAGCCCCGGGGGGACAGGGGTGAATGAGCAGTTCTTC
TRBJ1-1 | TRBV7-9 | many | NA | 13 | CASSRGDGTEAFF | TGTGCCAGCAGCCGCGGTGACGGCACTGAAGCTTTCTTT
TRBJ2-2 | TRBV7-9 | few | NA | 16 | CASSGYLAGFTGELFF | TGTGCCAGCAGTGGTTATCTCGCGGGATTCACCGGGGAGCTGTTTTTT
TRBJ2-7 | TRBV7-9 | many | NA | 14 | CASSLGESFHEQYF | TGTGCCAGCAGCTTAGGGGAGAGTTTCCACGAGCAGTACTTC
TRBJ2-7 | TRBV30 | NA | TRBD2 | 13 | CAFREAGVGEQYF | TGTGCCTTCCGAGAAGCGGGAGTGGGCGAGCAGTACTTC
TRBJ2-2 | TRBV20-1 | few | NA | 13 | CSARDGGTGELFF | TGCAGTGCTAGAGATGGTGGCACCGGGGAGCTGTTTTTT
TRBJ2-1 | TRBV6-2/TRBV6-3 | few | TRBD2 | 14 | CASNPSGRAGEQFF | TGTGCCAGCAATCCTAGCGGGAGGGCCGGTGAGCAGTTCTTC
TRBJ2-7 | TRBV29-1 | NA | NA | 12 | CSGLFGAGEQYF | TGCAGCGGTCTGTTCGGAGCTGGCGAGCAGTACTTC
TRBJ2-2 | TRBV11-2 | few | TRBD2 | 14 | CASSLDGGVGELFF | TGTGCCAGCAGCTTAGATGGGGGGGTCGGGGAGCTGTTTTTT
TRBJ2-1 | TRBV7-3 | many | NA | 15 | CASSVTGTQTNEQFF | TGTGCCAGCAGCGTAACCGGGACTCAGACTAATGAGCAGTTCTTC
TRBJ2-3 | TRBV5-1 | many | TRBD2 | 16 | CASSLDLAGGTDTQYF | TGCGCCAGCAGCTTGGATCTAGCGGGAGGCACAGATACGCAGTATTTT
TRBJ1-2 | TRBV7-2 | few | NA | 12 | CASSFNGGGYTF | TGTGCCAGCAGCTTTAACGGGGGTGGCTACACCTTC
TRBJ1-4 | TRBV2 | few | TRBD1 | 15 | CASRRDRGPNEKLFF | TGTGCCAGCAGGAGGGACAGGGGACCTAATGAAAAACTGTTTTTT
TRBJ2-7 | TRBV2 | few | NA | 12 | CASSKDRTAQYF | TGTGCCAGCAGTAAAGACAGGACCGCGCAGTACTTC
TRBJ2-3 | TRBV7-3 | few | NA | 15 | CASSLAHSSTDTQYF | TGTGCCAGCAGCTTAGCCCATTCAAGCACAGATACGCAGTATTTT
TRBJ2-1 | TRBV28 | NA | NA | 12 | CASSLVRTEQFF | TGTGCCAGCAGTTTGGTGCGGACGGAGCAGTTCTTC
TRBJ2-1 | TRBV11-3 | NA | NA | 15 | CASSLVRASYNEQFF | TGTGCCAGCAGCTTAGTACGGGCCTCCTACAATGAGCAGTTCTTC
TRBJ1-2 | TRBV30 | few | NA | 14 | CAWSTGIGAYGYTF | TGTGCCTGGAGTACAGGTATAGGTGCTTATGGCTACACCTTC
TRBJ1-2 | TRBV6-1 | few | TRBD1 | 19 | CASSEARGWATGGSYGYTF | TGTGCCAGCAGTGAAGCGCGTGGCTGGGCGACAGGGGGGAGCTATGGCTACACCTTC
TRBJ1-2 | TRBV3-1 | NA | NA | 15 | CASSHGDPGLNGYTF | TGTGCCAGCAGCCACGGGGATCCAGGGCTAAATGGCTACACCTTC
TRBJ1-1 | TRBV29-1 | many | TRBD1 | 13 | CSVWTGMNTEAFF | TGCAGCGTTTGGACAGGGATGAACACTGAAGCTTTCTTT
TRBJ1-2 | TRBV10-1 | few | NA | 14 | CASSEGRGLNGYTF | TGCGCCAGCAGTGAAGGAAGGGGCCTGAATGGCTACACCTTC
TRBJ1-1 | TRBV12-3/TRBV12-4 | many | NA | 12 | CASSPRRREAFF | TGTGCCAGCAGCCCCAGGAGGAGGGAAGCTTTCTTT
TRBJ2-1 | TRBV9 | few | TRBD2 | 18 | CASSGGLVPGVSYNEQSF | TGTGCCAGCAGCGGAGGACTAGTCCCTGGGGTTTCCTACAATGAGCAGTCCTTC
TRBJ2-5 | TRBV20-1 | many | NA | 12 | CSARIGGETQYF | TGCAGTGCTAGAATCGGGGGAGAGACCCAGTACTTC
TRBJ2-5 | TRBV5-1 | NA | TRBD1 | 14 | CASSFVGGTGEKYF | TGTGCCAGCAGCTTTGTGGGGGGGACAGGGGAAAAGTACTTC